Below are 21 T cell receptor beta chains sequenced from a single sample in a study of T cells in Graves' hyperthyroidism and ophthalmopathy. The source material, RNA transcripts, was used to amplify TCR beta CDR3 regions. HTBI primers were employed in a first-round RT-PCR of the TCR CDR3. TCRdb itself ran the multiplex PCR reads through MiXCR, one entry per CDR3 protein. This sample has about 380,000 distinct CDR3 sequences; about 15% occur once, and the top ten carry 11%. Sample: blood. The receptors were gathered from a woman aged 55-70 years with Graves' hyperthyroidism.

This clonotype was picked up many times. This CDR3 reads CASRDRTHTGELFF. The CDR3 DNA reads as TGTGCCAGCAGGGACAGGACCCACACCGGGGAGCTGTTTTTT. J is TRBJ2-2 and V is TRBV12-3 or TRBV12-4, with 7 bases identical to TRBD1. V shed 6 bases, J shed 3 bases, and the junction held 4 bases outside the gene matches. The CDR3 contains 14 residues.

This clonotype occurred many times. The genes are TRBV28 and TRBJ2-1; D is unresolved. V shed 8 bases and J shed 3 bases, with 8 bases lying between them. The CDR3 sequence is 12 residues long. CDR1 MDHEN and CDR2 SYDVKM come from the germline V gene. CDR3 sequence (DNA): TGTGCCAGCCGAGAAGGCTACAATGAGCAGTTCTTC. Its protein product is CASREGYNEQFF.

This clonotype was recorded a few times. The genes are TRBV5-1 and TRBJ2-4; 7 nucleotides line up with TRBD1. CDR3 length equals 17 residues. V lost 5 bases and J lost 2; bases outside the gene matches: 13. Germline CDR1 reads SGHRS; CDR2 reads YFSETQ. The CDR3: CASSNYRGLGTKNIQYF. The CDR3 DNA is TGCGCCAGCAGTAATTACAGGGGATTGGGAACCAAAAACATTCAGTACTTC.

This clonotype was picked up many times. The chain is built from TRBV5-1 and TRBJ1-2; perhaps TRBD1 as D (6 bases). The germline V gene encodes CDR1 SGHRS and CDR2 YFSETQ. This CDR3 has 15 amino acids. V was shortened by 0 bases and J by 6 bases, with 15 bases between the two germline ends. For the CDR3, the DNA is TGCGCCAGCAGCTTGGTGGGGGGCGCGCAGGATGGCTACACCTTC. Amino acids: CASSLVGGAQDGYTF.

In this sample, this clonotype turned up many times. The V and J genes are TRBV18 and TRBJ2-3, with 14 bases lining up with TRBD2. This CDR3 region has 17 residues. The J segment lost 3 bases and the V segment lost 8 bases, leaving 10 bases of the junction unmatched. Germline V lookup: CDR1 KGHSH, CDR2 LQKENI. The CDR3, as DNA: TGTGCCAGCGCCGGAGGGACTAGCGGGAGTGGAACAGATACGCAGTATTTT. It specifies CASAGGTSGSGTDTQYF.

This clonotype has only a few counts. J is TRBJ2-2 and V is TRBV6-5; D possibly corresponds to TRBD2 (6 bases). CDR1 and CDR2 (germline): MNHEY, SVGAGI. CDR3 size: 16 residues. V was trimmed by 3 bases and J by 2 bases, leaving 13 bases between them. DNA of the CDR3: TGTGCCAGCAGTTATTTGGGACTGCCAAACACCGGGGAGCTGTTTTTT. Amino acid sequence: CASSYLGLPNTGELFF.

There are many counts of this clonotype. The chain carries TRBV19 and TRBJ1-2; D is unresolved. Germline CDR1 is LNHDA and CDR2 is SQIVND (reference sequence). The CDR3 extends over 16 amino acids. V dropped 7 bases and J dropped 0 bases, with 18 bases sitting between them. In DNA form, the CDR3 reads TGTGCCAGTACCTTAGGATACGGACGCTCTAACTATGGCTACACCTTC. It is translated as CASTLGYGRSNYGYTF.

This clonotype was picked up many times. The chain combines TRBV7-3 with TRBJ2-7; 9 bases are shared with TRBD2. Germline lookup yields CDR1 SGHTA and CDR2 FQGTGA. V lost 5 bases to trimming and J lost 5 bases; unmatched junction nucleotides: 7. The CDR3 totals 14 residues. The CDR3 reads CASSAGTSNDEQYF. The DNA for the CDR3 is TGTGCCAGCAGCGCCGGGACTAGCAACGACGAGCAGTACTTC.

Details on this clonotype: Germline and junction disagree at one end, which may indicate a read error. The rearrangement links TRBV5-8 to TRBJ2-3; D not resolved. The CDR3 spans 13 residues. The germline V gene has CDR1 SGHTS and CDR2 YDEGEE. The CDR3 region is CASSLGSTDAQYF. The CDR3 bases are TGTGCCAGCAGCTTGGGCAGCACAGATGCGCAGTATTTT. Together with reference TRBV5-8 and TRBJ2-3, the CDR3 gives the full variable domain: EAGVTQSPTHLIKTRGQQATLRCSPISGHTSVYWYQQALGLGLQFLLWYDEGEERNRGNFPPRFSGRQFPNYSSELNVNALELEDSALYLCASSLGSTDAQYFGPGTRLTVL.

CDR3 sequence reads: CSASRGRETQYF. For the CDR3, the DNA is TGCAGTGCTAGTCGGGGGCGGGAGACCCAGTACTTC. The gene calls are TRBV20-1 and TRBJ2-5; possibly TRBD1 or TRBD2 for D (6 bases each). Germline assignment: CDR1 DFQATT and CDR2 SNEGSKA (reference sequence). Trimming removed 3 bases at V and 5 bases at J, with 10 bases between. CDR3 length: 12 amino acids.

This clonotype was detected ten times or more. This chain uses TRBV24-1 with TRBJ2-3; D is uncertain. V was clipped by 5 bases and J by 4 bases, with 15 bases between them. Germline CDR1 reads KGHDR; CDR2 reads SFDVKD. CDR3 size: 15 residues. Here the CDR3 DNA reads TGTGCCACCAGTGCCCCGGCTAATGGGCCAGATACGCAGTATTTT. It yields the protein CATSAPANGPDTQYF.

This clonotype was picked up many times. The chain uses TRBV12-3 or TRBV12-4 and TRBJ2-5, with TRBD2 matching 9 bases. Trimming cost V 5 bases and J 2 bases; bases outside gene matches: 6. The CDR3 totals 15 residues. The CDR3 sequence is CASSVWTSAQETQYF. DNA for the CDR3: TGTGCCAGCAGTGTCTGGACTAGCGCTCAAGAGACCCAGTACTTC.

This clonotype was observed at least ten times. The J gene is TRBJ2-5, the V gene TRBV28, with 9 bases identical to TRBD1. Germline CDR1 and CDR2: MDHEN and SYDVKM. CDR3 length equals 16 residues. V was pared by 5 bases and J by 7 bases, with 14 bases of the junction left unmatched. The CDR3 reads CASSEPGQGVPGTQYF. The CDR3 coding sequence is TGTGCCAGCAGTGAGCCGGGACAGGGTGTCCCTGGGACCCAGTACTTC.

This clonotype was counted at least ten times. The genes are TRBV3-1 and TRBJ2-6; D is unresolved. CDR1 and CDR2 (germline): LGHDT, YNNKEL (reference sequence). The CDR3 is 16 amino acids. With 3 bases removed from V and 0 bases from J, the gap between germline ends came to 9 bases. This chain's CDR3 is CASSHYRSSGANVLTF. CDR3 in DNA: TGTGCCAGCAGCCACTACCGGAGCTCTGGGGCCAACGTCCTGACTTTC.

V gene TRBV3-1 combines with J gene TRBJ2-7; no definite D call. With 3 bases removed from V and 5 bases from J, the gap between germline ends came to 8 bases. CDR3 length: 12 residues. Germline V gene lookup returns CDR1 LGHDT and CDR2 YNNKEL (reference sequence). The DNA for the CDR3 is TGTGCCAGCAGCCACGGACGAGACGAGCAGTACTTC. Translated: CASSHGRDEQYF.

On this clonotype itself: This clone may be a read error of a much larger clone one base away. CDR3 nucleotides: TGTGCCAGCAGTGGACAGACGGAAAAACTGTTTTTT. This codes for CASSGQTEKLFF. The rearrangement joins TRBV28 to TRBJ1-4, with D possibly TRBD1 on 6 matching bases. Germline CDR1 is MDHEN and CDR2 is SYDVKM. The ends were cut back, 5 bases at V and 8 bases at J, with 9 bases in the middle. The CDR3 runs to 12 residues.

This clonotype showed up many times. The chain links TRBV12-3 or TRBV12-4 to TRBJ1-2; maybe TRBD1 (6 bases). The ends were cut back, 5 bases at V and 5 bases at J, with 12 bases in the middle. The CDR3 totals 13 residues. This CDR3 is CASSLRTAYGYTF. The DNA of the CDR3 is TGTGCCAGCAGTCTCAGGACAGCGTATGGCTACACCTTC.

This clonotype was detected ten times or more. The CDR3 coding sequence is TGTGCCAGCAGCGTATCAGGGACGGGTACTTCACCCCTCCACTTT. Encoded protein: CASSVSGTGTSPLHF. The rearrangement uses TRBV9 and TRBJ1-6, with D perhaps matching TRBD1 (5 bases). The V end lost 1 base, the J end lost 9 bases, and 14 bases lay between the germline ends. Germline CDR1 is SGDLS and CDR2 is YYNGEE. The CDR3 has 15 residues.

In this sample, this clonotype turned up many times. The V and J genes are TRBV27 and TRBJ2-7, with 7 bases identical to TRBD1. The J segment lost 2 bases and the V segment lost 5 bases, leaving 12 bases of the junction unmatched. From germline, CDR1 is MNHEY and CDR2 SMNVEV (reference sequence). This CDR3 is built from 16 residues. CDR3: CASSLLQRQGPYEQYF. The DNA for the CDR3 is TGTGCCAGCAGTCTTCTTCAGCGACAGGGCCCCTACGAGCAGTACTTC.

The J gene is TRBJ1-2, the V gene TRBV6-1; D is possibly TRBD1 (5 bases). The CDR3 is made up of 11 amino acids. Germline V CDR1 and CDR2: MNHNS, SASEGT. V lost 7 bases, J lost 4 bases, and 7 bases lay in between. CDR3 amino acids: CASMGGYGYTF. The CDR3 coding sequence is TGTGCCAGCATGGGGGGCTATGGCTACACCTTC.

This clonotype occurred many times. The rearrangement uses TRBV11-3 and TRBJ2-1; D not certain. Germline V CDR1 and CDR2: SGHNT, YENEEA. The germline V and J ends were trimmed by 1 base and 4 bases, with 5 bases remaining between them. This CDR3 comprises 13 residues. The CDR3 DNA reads TGTGCCAGCAGCTTAGGGCGTTACAATGAGCAGTTCTTC. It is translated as CASSLGRYNEQFF. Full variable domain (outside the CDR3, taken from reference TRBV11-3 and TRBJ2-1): EAGVVQSPRYKIIEKKQPVAFWCNPISGHNTLYWYLQNLGQGPELLIRYENEEAVDDSQLPKDRFSAERLKGVDSTLKIQPAELGDSAVYLCASSLGRYNEQFFGPGTRLTVL.